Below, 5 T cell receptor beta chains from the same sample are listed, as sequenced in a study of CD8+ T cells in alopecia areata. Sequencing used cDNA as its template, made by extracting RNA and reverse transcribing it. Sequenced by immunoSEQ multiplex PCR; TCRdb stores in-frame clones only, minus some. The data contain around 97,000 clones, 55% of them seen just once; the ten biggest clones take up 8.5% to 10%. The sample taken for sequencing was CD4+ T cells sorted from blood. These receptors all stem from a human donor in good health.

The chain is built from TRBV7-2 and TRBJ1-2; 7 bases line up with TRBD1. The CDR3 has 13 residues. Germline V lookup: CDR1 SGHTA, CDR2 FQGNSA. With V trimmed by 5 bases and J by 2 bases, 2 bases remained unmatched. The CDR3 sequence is CASSPGQNYGYTF. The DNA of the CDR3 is TGTGCCAGCAGCCCGGGACAGAACTATGGCTACACCTTC.

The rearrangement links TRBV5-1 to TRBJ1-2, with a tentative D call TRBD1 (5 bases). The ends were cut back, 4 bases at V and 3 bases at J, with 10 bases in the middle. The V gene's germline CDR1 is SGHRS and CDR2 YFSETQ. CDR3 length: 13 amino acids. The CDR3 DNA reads TGCGCCAGCAGCCCGTCGGGGGACTATGGCTACACCTTC. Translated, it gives CASSPSGDYGYTF. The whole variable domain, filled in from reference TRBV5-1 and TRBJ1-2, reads KAGVTQTPRYLIKTRGQQVTLSCSPISGHRSVSWYQQTPGQGLQFLFEYFSETQRNKGNFPGRFSGRQFSNSRSEMNVSTLELGDSALYLCASSPSGDYGYTFGSGTRLTVV.

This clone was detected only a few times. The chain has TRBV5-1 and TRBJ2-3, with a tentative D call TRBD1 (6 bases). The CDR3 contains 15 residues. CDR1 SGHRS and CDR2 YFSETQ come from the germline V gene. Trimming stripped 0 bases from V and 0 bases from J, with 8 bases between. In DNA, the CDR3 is TGCGCCAGCAGCTTGGACAGGGAAAGCACAGATACGCAGTATTTT. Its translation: CASSLDRESTDTQYF.

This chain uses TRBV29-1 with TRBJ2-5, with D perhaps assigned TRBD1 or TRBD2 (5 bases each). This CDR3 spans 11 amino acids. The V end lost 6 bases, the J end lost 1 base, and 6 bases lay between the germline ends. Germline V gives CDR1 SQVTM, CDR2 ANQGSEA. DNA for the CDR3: TGCAGCGTCGGGACCCAAGAGACCCAGTACTTC. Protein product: CSVGTQETQYF.

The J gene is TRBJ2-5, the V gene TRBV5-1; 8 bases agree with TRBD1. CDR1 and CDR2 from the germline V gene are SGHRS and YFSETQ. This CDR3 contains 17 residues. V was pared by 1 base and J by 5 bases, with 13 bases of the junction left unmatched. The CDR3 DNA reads TGCGCCAGCAGCTTGACCCCCGGACAGGGATCGCGGGAGACCCAGTACTTC. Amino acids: CASSLTPGQGSRETQYF. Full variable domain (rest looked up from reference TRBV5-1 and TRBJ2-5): KAGVTQTPRYLIKTRGQQVTLSCSPISGHRSVSWYQQTPGQGLQFLFEYFSETQRNKGNFPGRFSGRQFSNSRSEMNVSTLELGDSALYLCASSLTPGQGSRETQYFGPGTRLLVL.